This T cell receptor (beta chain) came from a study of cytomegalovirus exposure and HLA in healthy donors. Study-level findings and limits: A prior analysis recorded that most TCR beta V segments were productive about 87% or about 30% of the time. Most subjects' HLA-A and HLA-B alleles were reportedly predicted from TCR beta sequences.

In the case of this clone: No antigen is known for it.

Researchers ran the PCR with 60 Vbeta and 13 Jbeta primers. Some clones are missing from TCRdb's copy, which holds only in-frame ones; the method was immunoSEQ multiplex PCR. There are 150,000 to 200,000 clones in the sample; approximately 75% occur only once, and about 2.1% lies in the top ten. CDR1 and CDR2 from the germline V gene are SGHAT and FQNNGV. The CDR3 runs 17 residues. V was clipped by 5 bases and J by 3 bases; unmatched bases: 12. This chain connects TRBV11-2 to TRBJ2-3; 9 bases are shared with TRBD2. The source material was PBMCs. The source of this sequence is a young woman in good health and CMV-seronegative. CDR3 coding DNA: TGTGCCAGCAGCCTAAAGAAGGCGGGGGGGACGACAGATACGCAGTATTTT. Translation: CASSLKKAGGTTDTQYF.